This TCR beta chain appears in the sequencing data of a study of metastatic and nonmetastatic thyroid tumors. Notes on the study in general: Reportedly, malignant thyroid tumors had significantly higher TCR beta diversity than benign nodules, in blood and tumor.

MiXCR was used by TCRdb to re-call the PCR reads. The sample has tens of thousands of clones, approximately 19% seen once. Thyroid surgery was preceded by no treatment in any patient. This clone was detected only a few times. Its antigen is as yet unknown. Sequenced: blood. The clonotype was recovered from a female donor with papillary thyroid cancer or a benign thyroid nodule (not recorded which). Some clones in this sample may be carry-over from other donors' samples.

The chain's CDR3 is CSVSKRQGAYNEQFF. Written as DNA, the CDR3 is TGCAGCGTTTCAAAGCGACAGGGGGCCTACAATGAGCAGTTCTTC. V gene TRBV29-1 combines with J gene TRBJ2-1; 9 bases agree with TRBD1. Germline V CDR1 and CDR2: SQVTM, ANQGSEA. The CDR3 has 15 residues. The V gene end was trimmed by 5 bases and the J gene end by 2 bases; junction bases not matched to a gene: 7.